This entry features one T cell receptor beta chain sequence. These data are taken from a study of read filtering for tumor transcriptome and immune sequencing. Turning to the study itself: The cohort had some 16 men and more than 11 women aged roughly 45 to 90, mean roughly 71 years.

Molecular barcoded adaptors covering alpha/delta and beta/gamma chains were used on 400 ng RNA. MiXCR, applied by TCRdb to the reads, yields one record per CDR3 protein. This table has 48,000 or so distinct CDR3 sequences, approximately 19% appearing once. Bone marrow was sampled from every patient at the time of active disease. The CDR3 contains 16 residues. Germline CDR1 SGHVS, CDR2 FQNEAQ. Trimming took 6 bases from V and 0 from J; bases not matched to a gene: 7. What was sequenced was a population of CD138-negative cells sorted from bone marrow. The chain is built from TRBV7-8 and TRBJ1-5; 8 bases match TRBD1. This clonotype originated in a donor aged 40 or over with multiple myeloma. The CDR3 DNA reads TGTGCCAGCAGTCAGACAGGGGAATATAGCAATCAGCCCCAGCATTTT. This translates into CASSQTGEYSNQPQHF.